This T cell receptor beta chain was identified during a study of monozygotic twins with cystic fibrosis. Overall study findings and caveats: Median Simpson clonality of approximately 0.009 suggested naive T cells predominated. Monozygotic CF twins shared more identical nucleotide clonotypes than unrelated patients. In this small cohort, shared CDR3 numbers showed no association with age, concordance or disease severity. V usage most resembled the co-twin in 13 of 16 pairs.

The table came from immunoSEQ multiplex PCR; TCRdb's copy has only in-frame clones and leaves some out. The profile shows some 17,000 clones, almost 97% of them singletons. CDR1 SGHRS and CDR2 YFSETQ come from the germline V gene. This CDR3 has 12 amino acids. V was trimmed by 2 bases and J by 6 bases, leaving 8 bases between them. This clone showed up just a few times. Its antigen is undetermined. This sequence joins TRBV5-1 and TRBJ1-2; tentatively, D is TRBD1 (5 bases). The sequence was obtained from a girl aged 2 to 9 with cystic fibrosis. Sequences were obtained from blood. CDR3 loop: CASSLGGDGYTF. The CDR3 DNA is TGCGCCAGCAGCTTAGGAGGGGATGGCTACACCTTC.